Below, 9 T cell receptor beta chains from the same sample are listed, as sequenced in a study of T cell responses to AZD1222 COVID-19 vaccine. The table came from immunoSEQ multiplex PCR; TCRdb's copy has only in-frame clones and leaves some out. In the table there are 100,000 to 150,000 clones, 80% to 90% of which are singletons. The sample in question was peripheral blood, obtained 28 days after the second AZD1222 dose. Receptors were obtained from an adult who received the AZD1222 COVID-19 vaccine.

V is TRBV7-3 and J is TRBJ1-1, with a weak D call TRBD1 (5 bases). The germline CDR1 and CDR2 sequences are SGHTA and FQGTGA. This CDR3 region has 13 residues. V was trimmed by 5 bases and J by 6 bases, leaving 13 bases between them. The CDR3: CASSPEGAPEAFF. In nucleotides, the CDR3 is TGTGCCAGCAGCCCAGAAGGGGCCCCTGAAGCTTTCTTT.

This rearrangement joins TRBV28 to TRBJ1-5; D gene uncertain. The CDR3 totals 12 residues. CDR1 and CDR2 (germline): MDHEN, SYDVKM. Trimming took 8 bases from V and 2 from J, leaving 7 bases between them. The CDR3 DNA reads TGTGCCAGCGTCGGTCGCAATCAGCCCCAGCATTTT. It encodes CASVGRNQPQHF.

This chain joins TRBV6-5 and TRBJ2-7; D may be TRBD2 (5 bases). V was pared by 7 bases and J by 3 bases, with 10 bases between. The CDR3 sequence is 12 residues long. Germline V gives CDR1 MNHEY, CDR2 SVGAGI. CDR3 amino acids: CASTGAVYEQYF. The CDR3 DNA reads TGTGCCAGCACCGGAGCGGTCTACGAGCAGTACTTC.

This clone was recorded once. The rearrangement links TRBV19 to TRBJ2-4; D possibly uses TRBD1 or TRBD2 (5 bases each). The CDR3 has 20 amino acids. The V gene lost 0 bases and the J gene lost 0 bases, with 21 bases spanning the gap. Germline assignment: CDR1 LNHDA and CDR2 SQIVND (reference sequence). CDR3 coding DNA: TGTGCCAGTAGTATAGATCCGCGGCAGGGAGTCGCCAGAGCCAAAAACATTCAGTACTTC. Its translation: CASSIDPRQGVARAKNIQYF.

The J gene is TRBJ1-3, the V gene TRBV9, with D tentatively TRBD1 (6 bases). CDR3 size: 16 residues. The germline V gene has CDR1 SGDLS and CDR2 YYNGEE. Trimming removed 4 bases at V and 0 bases at J, with 14 bases between. CDR3 region: CASSSRGAGSGNTIYF. CDR3 in DNA: TGTGCCAGCAGCTCAAGGGGGGCAGGCTCTGGAAACACCATATATTTT.

The chain couples TRBV6-2 or TRBV6-3 to TRBJ1-5, with D possibly matching TRBD1 (6 bases). The CDR3 runs 15 residues. The ends were cut back, 5 bases at V and 0 bases at J, with 11 bases in the middle. Per the germline V gene, CDR1 is MNHEY and CDR2 is SVGEGT. DNA of the CDR3: TGTGCCAGCAGTCCGACAGGCGTTAGCAATCAGCCCCAGCATTTT. It yields the protein CASSPTGVSNQPQHF.

The V gene is TRBV2, the J gene TRBJ1-2, with D possibly matching TRBD1 (5 bases). The V and J ends lost 4 bases and 8 bases respectively, with 11 bases between them. Germline V gene lookup returns CDR1 SNHLY and CDR2 FYNNEI. The CDR3 contains 12 residues. CDR3 bases: TGTGCCAGCAGTGGGGCAGGGAGGGGCTACACCTTC. Translation gives CASSGAGRGYTF.

The gene calls are TRBV5-8 and TRBJ1-6; D perhaps matches TRBD1 (5 bases). V was shortened by 4 bases and J by 4 bases, with 15 bases between the two germline ends. This CDR3 has 16 amino acids. Germline V gene sequence: CDR1 SGHTS, CDR2 YDEGEE. This chain's CDR3 is CASSPESGLYNSPLHF. The CDR3 coding sequence is TGTGCCAGCAGCCCTGAGTCGGGACTGTATAATTCACCCCTCCACTTT.

The V gene is TRBV6-5, the J gene TRBJ1-6; tentative D call: TRBD1 (6 bases). CDR1 is MNHEY and CDR2 is SVGAGI in the germline V gene. Between the trimmed V and J ends, which lost 2 bases and 2 bases, there was a span of 10 bases. This CDR3 is built from 16 residues. Here the CDR3 DNA reads TGTGCCAGCAGTTACAACCCAGGGGCCTATAATTCACCCCTCCACTTT. It translates to CASSYNPGAYNSPLHF.